The next 20 T cell receptor beta chains were all read from a single sample in a study of T-cell reconstitution after alpha-beta-depleted transplantation in children (dated by TCRdb to the mid-2010s). Library method: PCR. For sequencing, an Illumina HiSeq 2500 was employed. TCR libraries were prepared with molecular barcoding, using unique molecular identifiers to normalize TCRbeta repertoire quantification. TCRdb reprocessing: public reads trimmed at Q25 with fastp, clones called with MiXCR, in-frame beta chains kept. Identical CDR3 protein sequences are pooled into one entry, listed with their most common genes and DNA. The sample includes some 350,000 distinct CDR3 sequences, with around 15% observed a single time. The leading ten clones occupy about 41% of the sample. The sample's treatment or condition label, in plain terms: allogeneic hematopoietic cell transplantation with graft depleted of TCRalphabeta T cells and CD19 B cells.

The sequencing used PBMCs, mostly from graft donor cells, collected 360 days after TCRalphabeta/CD19-depleted stem cell transplant. The receptors here all came from a male patient between 2 and 10 years old who had a stem cell transplant for acute lymphoblastic leukemia, so the T cells may come from the graft donor.

This clonotype was found a few times. This chain connects TRBV28 to TRBJ2-7; 9 nucleotides line up with TRBD1. V shed 5 bases, J shed 3 bases, and the junction held 8 bases outside the gene matches. Looked up from germline, CDR1 is MDHEN and CDR2 is SYDVKM. The CDR3 is made up of 15 amino acids. The CDR3 protein is CASSTRDRAIYEQYF. The CDR3 DNA follows: TGTGCCAGCAGTACACGGGACAGGGCGATCTACGAGCAGTACTTC.

This clonotype was counted a few times. CDR3 in amino acids: CASSPKAHSLEQYF. The CDR3 coding sequence is TGTGCCAGCAGTCCCAAAGCCCATTCACTCGAGCAGTACTTC. V usage is TRBV12-3 or TRBV12-4 and J usage is TRBJ2-7, with D hard to call. V was pared by 5 bases and J by 6 bases, with 17 bases between. This CDR3 contains 14 residues.

The chain employs TRBV7-9 and TRBJ2-1, with a possible D match to TRBD2 (6 bases). With 0 bases removed from V and 6 bases from J, the gap between germline ends came to 12 bases. Germline V gene data show CDR1 as SEHNR and CDR2 as FQNEAQ (reference sequence). This CDR3 comprises 15 residues. The CDR3 loop is CASSLAGGFGNEQFF. DNA for the CDR3: TGTGCCAGCAGCTTAGCGGGAGGATTCGGCAATGAGCAGTTCTTC.

The chain recombines TRBV29-1 with TRBJ1-2; D gene ambiguous. Trimming cost V 3 bases and J 4 bases, with 6 bases left between them. The CDR3 is made up of 11 amino acids. The germline CDR1 and CDR2 sequences are SQVTM and ANQGSEA. CDR3 in DNA: TGCAGCGTTGAGGACGGCTATGGCTACACCTTC. Its translation is CSVEDGYGYTF.

There are a few counts of this clonotype. V usage is TRBV7-2 and J usage is TRBJ2-3, with D perhaps matching TRBD1 (5 bases). V lost 2 bases and J 6 bases, leaving 12 bases between the germline ends. The CDR3 is 14 amino acids. Looked up from germline, CDR1 is SGHTA and CDR2 is FQGNSA. The CDR3 reads CASSLNGAMDTQYF. The CDR3 DNA sequence: TGTGCCAGCAGCTTAAATGGGGCTATGGATACGCAGTATTTT.

This clonotype was seen a handful of times. The V call is TRBV12-3 or TRBV12-4, the J call TRBJ1-2; D not certain. V lost 5 bases, J lost 4 bases, and 8 bases lay in between. The length of the CDR3 is 12 residues. The CDR3 DNA reads TGTGCCAGCAGTCTGGGAAGCTATGGCTACACCTTC. Amino acids: CASSLGSYGYTF.

The chain employs TRBV20-1 and TRBJ2-7, with D possibly being TRBD1 or TRBD2 (5 bases each). The V end was cut by 0 bases, the J end by 2 bases, with 8 bases between. The germline CDR1 and CDR2 sequences are DFQATT and SNEGSKA (reference sequence). The CDR3 is made up of 13 amino acids. The CDR3 reads CSARERGAYEQYF. CDR3 DNA: TGCAGTGCTAGAGAGCGAGGGGCCTACGAGCAGTACTTC.

This clonotype showed up just a few times. V gene TRBV28 combines with J gene TRBJ2-2; a possible D gene is TRBD2 (6 bases). CDR3 length equals 18 residues. The V end lost 2 bases, the J end lost 3 bases, and 19 bases lay between the germline ends. Germline-derived CDR1 and CDR2 are MDHEN and SYDVKM. DNA for the CDR3: TGTGCCAGCAGTTTACCCTCAGGGTCGGGAGTGGACACCGGGGAGCTGTTTTTT. It encodes CASSLPSGSGVDTGELFF.

This clonotype was observed many times. V and J are TRBV28 and TRBJ2-7; no firm D call. Trimming left V 1 base short and J 7 bases short, with 14 bases between. This CDR3 contains 14 residues. Germline loops: CDR1 MDHEN, CDR2 SYDVKM. CDR3 sequence: CASSLLVLNREQYF. The DNA for the CDR3 is TGTGCCAGCAGTTTATTAGTTCTCAATCGGGAGCAGTACTTC.

This clonotype was observed a few times. V is TRBV4-1 and J is TRBJ2-2; D is unresolved. This CDR3 has 14 residues. Germline V lookup: CDR1 MGHRA, CDR2 YSYEKL. Trimming took off 1 base at V and 4 bases at J, with 7 bases between the two ends. CDR3 in amino acids: CASSQASLTGELFF. The DNA for the CDR3 is TGCGCCAGCAGCCAAGCATCCCTCACCGGGGAGCTGTTTTTT.

CDR3: CAWSALRGTEAFF. Written as DNA, the CDR3 is TGTGCCTGGAGTGCCCTGAGGGGCACTGAAGCTTTCTTT. The genes are TRBV30 and TRBJ1-1, with D tentatively TRBD1 (5 bases). The germline CDR1 and CDR2 sequences are GTSNPN and SVGIG (reference sequence). Deletions cut 1 base from V and 4 bases from J, with 10 bases between. The CDR3 has 13 amino acids.

The genes are TRBV15 and TRBJ2-1; perhaps TRBD2 as D (5 bases). This CDR3 has 17 residues. Germline-derived CDR1 and CDR2 are LNHNV and YYDKDF (reference sequence). V was pared by 0 bases and J by 5 bases, with 17 bases between. CDR3 sequence (DNA): TGTGCCACCAGCAGAGATTTTGGGAGCGAATCCCACAATGAGCAGTTCTTC. This sequence encodes CATSRDFGSESHNEQFF.

The CDR3 sequence: CASSQDRLASSERTKNIQYF. The CDR3 nucleotides are TGTGCCAGCAGCCAAGATCGGTTAGCTTCGAGCGAACGGACCAAAAACATTCAGTACTTC. The J gene is TRBJ2-4, the V gene TRBV4-2; D remains ambiguous. The CDR3 totals 20 residues. From germline, CDR1 is LGHNA and CDR2 YNFKEQ. V was trimmed by 0 bases and J by 2 bases, leaving 23 bases between them.

This clonotype was seen only a few times. The genes are TRBV20-1 and TRBJ2-3; perhaps TRBD2 as D (6 bases). Germline lookup yields CDR1 DFQATT and CDR2 SNEGSKA (reference sequence). V was clipped by 2 bases and J by 2 bases, with 17 bases between them. The CDR3 loop spans 16 amino acids. CDR3 nucleotides: TGCAGTGCTAGAACGACCCCCTGGGACTCCACAGATACGCAGTATTTT. Translating gives CSARTTPWDSTDTQYF.

This clonotype was detected ten times or more. This chain uses TRBV6-2 or TRBV6-3 with TRBJ2-7; D might be TRBD2 (5 bases). Germline V gene data show CDR1 as MNHEY and CDR2 as SVGEGT. The CDR3 is 17 residues long. V shed 0 bases and J shed 1 base, with 16 bases lying between them. The CDR3 region is CASSYSIVRGISYEQYF. CDR3 DNA: TGTGCCAGCAGTTACTCGATCGTAAGAGGGATTTCCTACGAGCAGTACTTC.

The V gene is TRBV25-1, the J gene TRBJ2-2; TRBD1 matches at 10 bases. Trimming cost V 1 base and J 4 bases; bases outside gene matches: 3. The V gene's germline CDR1 is MGHDK and CDR2 SYGVNS. This CDR3 contains 16 residues. CDR3 protein: CASSESRTGGTGELFF. The CDR3 nucleotides read TGTGCCAGCAGTGAATCTCGGACAGGGGGCACCGGGGAGCTGTTTTTT. The variable domain in full, completed from reference TRBV25-1 and TRBJ2-2, reads EADIYQTPRYLVIGTGKKITLECSQTMGHDKMYWYQQDPGMELHLIHYSYGVNSTEKGDLSSESTVSRIRTEHFPLTLESARPSHTSQYLCASSESRTGGTGELFFGEGSRLTVL.

The chain employs TRBV18 and TRBJ2-1; TRBD2 matches 7 bases. Germline V CDR1 and CDR2: KGHSH, LQKENI. The CDR3 is 14 residues long. V shed 6 bases and J 4 bases; nucleotides not matched to a gene: 6. The CDR3 loop reads CASSLAEGYNEQFF. CDR3 sequence (DNA): TGTGCCAGCTCCCTAGCGGAGGGATACAATGAGCAGTTCTTC.

The chain links TRBV11-2 to TRBJ2-5; D is undetermined. V was clipped by 0 bases and J by 4 bases, with 12 bases between them. CDR3 length: 15 residues. Germline lookup yields CDR1 SGHAT and CDR2 FQNNGV. CDR3 amino acids: CASSLDRLLRETQYF. CDR3 sequence (DNA): TGTGCCAGCAGCTTAGATCGACTTCTACGAGAGACCCAGTACTTC.

The V call is TRBV12-3 or TRBV12-4, the J call TRBJ1-4, with D possibly TRBD1 on 5 matching bases. The CDR3 has 13 residues. The ends were cut back, 3 bases at V and 9 bases at J, with 11 bases in the middle. CDR3 sequence (DNA): TGTGCCAGCAGTTTCCCAGGGTGGAAAAAACTGTTTTTT. It is translated as CASSFPGWKKLFF.

J is TRBJ1-5 and V is TRBV24-1; perhaps TRBD1 as D (6 bases). The germline V and J ends were trimmed by 9 bases and 7 bases, with 12 bases remaining between them. Germline V gene sequence: CDR1 KGHDR, CDR2 SFDVKD. The CDR3 is 12 amino acids. The CDR3 DNA follows: TGTGCCACCGGTGCAGGGGACCAGCCCCAGCATTTT. This translates into CATGAGDQPQHF.